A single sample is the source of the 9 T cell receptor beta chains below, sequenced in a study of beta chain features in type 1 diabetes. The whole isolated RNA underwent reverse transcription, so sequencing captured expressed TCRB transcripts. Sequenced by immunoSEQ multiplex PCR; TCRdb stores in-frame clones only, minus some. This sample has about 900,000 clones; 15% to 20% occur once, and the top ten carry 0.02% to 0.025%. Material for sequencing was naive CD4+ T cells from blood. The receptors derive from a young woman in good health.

The DNA of the CDR3 is TGTGCCAGCAGCCAGCTAACCCGTCGGACAGGATTTTTCCCAGATACGCAGTATTTT. This codes for CASSQLTRRTGFFPDTQYF. The chain has TRBV4-2 and TRBJ2-3; 7 positions match TRBD1. The V gene's germline CDR1 is LGHNA and CDR2 YNFKEQ. The CDR3 has 19 amino acids. The V and J ends lost 3 bases and 4 bases, in that order; junction bases with no gene match: 19.

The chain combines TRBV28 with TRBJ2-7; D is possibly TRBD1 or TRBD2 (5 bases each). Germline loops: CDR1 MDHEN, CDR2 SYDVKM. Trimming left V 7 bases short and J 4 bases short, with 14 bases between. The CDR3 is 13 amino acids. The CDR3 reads CASTGTFGYEQYF. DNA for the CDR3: TGTGCCAGCACCGGGACCTTCGGGTACGAGCAGTACTTC.

The CDR3: CASSKSGQALQYF. As DNA, the CDR3 is TGTGCCAGCAGTAAATCAGGACAGGCGCTTCAGTACTTC. The chain joins TRBV5-4 to TRBJ2-4; 7 bases line up with TRBD1. The V and J ends lost 5 bases and 11 bases, in that order; junction bases with no gene match: 10. The CDR3 loop spans 13 amino acids. CDR1 and CDR2 from the germline V gene are SGHNT and YYREEE (reference sequence).

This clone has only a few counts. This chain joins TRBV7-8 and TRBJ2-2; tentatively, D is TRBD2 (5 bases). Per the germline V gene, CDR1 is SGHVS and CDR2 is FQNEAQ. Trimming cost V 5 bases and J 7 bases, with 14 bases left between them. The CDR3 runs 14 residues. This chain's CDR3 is CASSPGPEGGELFF. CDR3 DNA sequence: TGTGCCAGCAGCCCCGGCCCCGAGGGCGGGGAGCTGTTTTTT. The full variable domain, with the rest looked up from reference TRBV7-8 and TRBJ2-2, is GAGVSQSPRYKVAKRGQDVALRCDPISGHVSLFWYQQALGQGPEFLTYFQNEAQLDKSGLPSDRFFAERPEGSVSTLKIQRTQQEDSAVYLCASSPGPEGGELFFGEGSRLTVL.

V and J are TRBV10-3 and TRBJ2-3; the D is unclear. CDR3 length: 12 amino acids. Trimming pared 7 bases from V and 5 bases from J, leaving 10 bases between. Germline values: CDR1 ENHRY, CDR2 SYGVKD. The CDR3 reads CAINNGQDTQYF. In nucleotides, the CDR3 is TGTGCCATCAATAATGGGCAAGATACGCAGTATTTT.

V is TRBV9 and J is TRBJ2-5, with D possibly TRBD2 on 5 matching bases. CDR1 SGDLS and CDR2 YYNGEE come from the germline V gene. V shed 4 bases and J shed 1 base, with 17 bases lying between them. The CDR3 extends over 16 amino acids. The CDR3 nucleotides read TGTGCCAGCAGCTCCCTTTTGGGAGCGGCCCAAGAGACCCAGTACTTC. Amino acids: CASSSLLGAAQETQYF.

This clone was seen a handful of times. CDR3 nucleotide sequence: TGTGCCAGCAGCTTAGACTCTCACACAGATACGCAGTATTTT. It specifies CASSLDSHTDTQYF. The chain is built from TRBV7-2 and TRBJ2-3; D unclear. Germline V lookup: CDR1 SGHTA, CDR2 FQGNSA. Trimming cost V 1 base and J 2 bases, with 7 bases left between them. This CDR3 is built from 14 residues.

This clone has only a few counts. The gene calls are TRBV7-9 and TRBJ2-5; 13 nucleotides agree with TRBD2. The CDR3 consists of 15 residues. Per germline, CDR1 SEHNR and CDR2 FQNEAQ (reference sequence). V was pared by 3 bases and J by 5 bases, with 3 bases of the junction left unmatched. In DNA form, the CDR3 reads TGTGCCAGCAGCTTGGGACTAGCGGGATTGGAGACCCAGTACTTC. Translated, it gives CASSLGLAGLETQYF. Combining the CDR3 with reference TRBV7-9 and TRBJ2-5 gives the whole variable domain DTGVSQNPRHKITKRGQNVTFRCDPISEHNRLYWYRQTLGQGPEFLTYFQNEAQLEKSRLLSDRFSAERPKGSFSTLEIQRTEQGDSAMYLCASSLGLAGLETQYFGPGTRLLVL.

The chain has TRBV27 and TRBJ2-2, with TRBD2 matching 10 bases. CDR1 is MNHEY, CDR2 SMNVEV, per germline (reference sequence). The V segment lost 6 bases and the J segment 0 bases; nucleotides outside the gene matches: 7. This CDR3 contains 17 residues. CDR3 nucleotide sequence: TGTGCCAGCAGCCTAACTAGCGGGGTGACGAACACCGGGGAGCTGTTTTTT. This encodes CASSLTSGVTNTGELFF.